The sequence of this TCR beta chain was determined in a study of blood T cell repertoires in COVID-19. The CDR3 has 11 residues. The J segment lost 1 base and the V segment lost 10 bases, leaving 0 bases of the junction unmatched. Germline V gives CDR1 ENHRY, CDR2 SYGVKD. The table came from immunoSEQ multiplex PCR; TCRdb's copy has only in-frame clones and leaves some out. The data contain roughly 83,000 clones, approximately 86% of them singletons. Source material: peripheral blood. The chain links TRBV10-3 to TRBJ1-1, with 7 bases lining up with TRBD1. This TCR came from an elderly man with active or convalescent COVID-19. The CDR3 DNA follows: TGTGCCACAGGGGGGAACACTGAAGCTTTCTTT. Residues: CATGGNTEAFF.